The clone carrying this T cell receptor (beta chain) was seen repeatedly, ten times or more. The record originates from a study of T-cell memory formation after mild COVID-19. The V segment lost 2 bases and the J segment 2 bases; nucleotides outside the gene matches: 2. The germline V gene has CDR1 SGHVS and CDR2 FNYEAQ. CDR3 length: 15 residues. TCRdb reprocessed the 5' RACE reads via MiXCR and lists one record per CDR3 protein. The data show 200,000 to 250,000 distinct CDR3 sequences, with 15% seen just once and approximately 2.1% held by the top ten. This sequence originates from an adult woman who had mild COVID-19 (a few samples of this study predate the infection). Cell type and time point are not known. Input material: PBMCs or a T cell subset sorted from them (not recorded which). This chain links TRBV7-6 with TRBJ2-1; 8 nucleotides align to TRBD2. This chain's CDR3 is CASSLFSGTYNEQFF. The CDR3 nucleotides read TGTGCCAGCAGCTTATTTAGCGGGACCTACAATGAGCAGTTCTTC.